Reported below is one T cell receptor beta chain. There are a few counts of this clone. Its antigen remains undetermined. No much larger clone is present one base from it, and per-base qualities are unavailable. Each donor gave one peripheral blood draw, averaging approximately 110 mL, which was collected into heparinised tubes. Naive, central memory, regulatory and stem cell-like memory CD4+ T cells were sorted on a BD FACSAria II using a panel including CD45RO, CCR7, CD25, CD127, CD95 and CD27. A purity above 95% was achieved for all sorted populations. Right away, PBMCs were isolated by Lymphoprep density gradient centrifugation and were stained directly, with no culture step. So that batch effects would be minimized, each experiment stained and sorted samples in pairs, pairing one healthy donor with one patient. CDR1 is given as GTSNPN and CDR2 as SVGIG, both from the germline V gene (reference sequence). V loses 0 bases at its end and J loses 5 bases; junction bases beyond the gene matches: 4. The CDR3 contains 14 residues, cysteine and phenylalanine counted. Here the CDR3 DNA is all that survives: 42 bases in frame from base 1.

The entry originates in a study of beta chain features in type 1 diabetes (dated 2018 in TCRdb). Background for the entire study: Patients and healthy donors did not differ in mean age, gender distribution, total cell number or subset yield. A total of 85 million to 140 million sorted cells were examined across all samples, and a strong correlation was observed between cell number per subset and RNA yield. In the study, TCRB repertoires of sorted circulating CD4+ T cell subsets from recently diagnosed type 1 diabetes patients were compared with those of matched healthy donors. Regulatory and stem cell-like memory subsets were obtained from only 8 patients and roughly eight healthy donors, while naive and central memory subsets were obtained from all 30 or so donors.

All of the isolated RNA was reverse transcribed with the High Capacity cDNA Reverse Transcription Kit, so expressed TCRB transcripts were sequenced. Naive, central memory and regulatory T cell samples underwent deep immunoSEQ sequencing, averaging around 3.6 million total reads per sample. After sorted cells were lysed in RLT buffer, RNA was extracted with DNase-treated RNeasy Micro or Mini kits, with the choice depending on cell number. To prevent cross-contamination, every cell subset was processed on its own, while patient and healthy donor samples were processed together. The immunoSEQ multiplex PCR was used to amplify TCRB sequences from cDNA, yielding 87-bp fragments that span the CDR3 region. Sequencing of the amplicons was performed on the Illumina HiSeq platform. As for the authors' bioinformatics: PCR bias was computationally corrected using synthetic template baselines, reads within Hamming distance 2 were collapsed, and singletons that could not be merged were discarded. Reads were aligned against IMGT to assign V, D and J genes, CDR3 length and insertions or deletions at six rearrangement sites. Within each subset, clonotype counts were normalized to sorted cell number, and only after that were true diversity and Gini coefficients computed with the tcR R package. The overlap coefficient, calculated on TCRB nucleotide sequences, was used to measure repertoire sharing. Out-of-frame TCRB sequences from naive cells were analyzed to stand in for the pre-selection repertoire. What TCRdb holds here is the immuneACCESS table cut down to in-frame rearrangements. Part of the clones is not present; checked against another copy, under half of the missing clones reflect an unresolved V gene, and the others are unexplained. The V and J calls and the clone size are those of that table, but D and trimming were determined from the DNA. The sample yields 600,000 to 750,000 clones; around an eighth were counted once. The ten largest make up more than 0.09% of the sample.

Points the paper makes about the study in general: Naive, central memory and regulatory TCRB repertoires appeared to be more alike among patients than among healthy donors. Because cDNA rather than genomic DNA was sequenced, highly expressing activated cells could have been over-represented, although no difference in activation and CD3 levels was found between groups. Because small numbers of individuals were included in the HLA sub-analyses, any influence of HLA type on TCRB rearrangement was left unresolved. Patients with type 1 diabetes made fewer insertions and deleted more nucleotides at VDJ recombination sites, implying thymic rearrangement abnormalities. Shorter templates might have been favored by PCR, but patient and control samples were amplified and corrected together, so both groups would have been affected equally by any skew. Type 1 diabetes patients showed a moderate but significant shortening of TCRB CDR3 length in all four CD4+ subsets.

This sequence originates from a man aged 25-45 years with type 1 diabetes. The sample consisted of naive CD4+ T cells from blood. The cell subset or site label here, explained by the study, means: true naive CD4+ T cells. Here the chain combines TRBV30 and TRBJ1-3; the central 7 bases match TRBD1. The CDR3 protein sequence reads: CAWSVGGLRNTIYF. The bases read TGTGCCTGGAGTGTAGGGGGCTTAAGAAACACCATATATTTT.